The clone carrying this T cell receptor beta chain was recorded only once. The antigen is undetermined. Libraries were prepared by immunoSEQ multiplex PCR; TCRdb keeps only in-frame clonotypes and omits some of them. This table holds about 50,000 clones, approximately 84% found once. This sample is part of a study of graft-versus-host responses after intestinal transplantation. Germline CDR1 MNHNY, CDR2 SVGAGI (reference sequence). The CDR3 is 15 amino acids. The sample was unstimulated CD4+ T cells sorted from spleen or lymph node cells, taken before transplant. This clonotype was obtained from a human donor who was the organ donor for an intestinal transplant. This chain joins TRBV6-6 and TRBJ2-5; no clear D gene. The J call may be wrong; the DNA end is better matched by TRBJ2-7. CDR3 region: CASSYRAESSYEQYF. Written as DNA, the CDR3 is TGTGCCAGCAGTTACCGGGCGGAGAGCTCCTACGAGCAGTACTTC.